This TCR beta chain originates from a study of blood T cell repertoires in COVID-19. Per the original methods: Estimation of nucleated cell counts relied on the amplification of reference gene primers. Profiled with immunoSEQ multiplex PCR; TCRdb holds only in-frame clones, not every one. D and trimming come from the DNA, and the V and J calls and clone size come from that table. The sample has some 120,000 clones; approximately 81% are singletons. Germline CDR1 is SGHTS and CDR2 is YDEGEE. This CDR3 is built from 13 residues. Trimming left V 2 bases short and J 5 bases short, with 8 bases between. This clone was detected once.

The chain is built from TRBV5-8 and TRBJ2-1, with D maybe TRBD2 (6 bases). Specimen: peripheral blood. This receptor was obtained from a man between 60 and 75 years old with acute or convalescent COVID-19. In DNA, the CDR3 is TGTGCCAGCAGCTTCGGGAGAGACAATGAGCAGTTCTTC. Translation gives CASSFGRDNEQFF.